This TCR beta chain was observed in a study of Tregs in tolerant kidney transplant recipients. Using immunoSEQ multiplex PCR, the repertoire was profiled, and TCRdb retains in-frame clones only, with some absent. The sample consists of about 18,000 clones, around four fifths of them appearing once. Unmatched junction bases numbered 6, after V lost 5 bases and J lost 7 bases. The CDR3 is 14 residues long. The germline gives CDR1 LGHNA, CDR2 YSLEER. Sequencing used Tregs from blood. The chain uses TRBV4-3 and TRBJ1-1; 11 nucleotides align to TRBD1. This sequence was found in a human donor in good health. The CDR3 region has the DNA TGCGCCAGCAGCACGGAGGGGACAGGGGGTGAAGCTTTCTTT. This gives the protein CASSTEGTGGEAFF.